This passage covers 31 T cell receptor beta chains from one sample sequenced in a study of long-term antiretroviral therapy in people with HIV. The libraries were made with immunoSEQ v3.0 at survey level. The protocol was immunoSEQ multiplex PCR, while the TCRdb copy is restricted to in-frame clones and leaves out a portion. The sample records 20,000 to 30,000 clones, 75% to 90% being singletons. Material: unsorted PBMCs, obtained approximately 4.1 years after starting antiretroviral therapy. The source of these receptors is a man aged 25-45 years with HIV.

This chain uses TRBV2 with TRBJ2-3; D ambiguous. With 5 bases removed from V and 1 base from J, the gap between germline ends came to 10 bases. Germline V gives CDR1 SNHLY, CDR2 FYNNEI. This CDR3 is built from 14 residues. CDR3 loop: CASSQQIRTDTQYF. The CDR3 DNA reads TGTGCCAGCAGTCAACAGATCCGCACAGATACGCAGTATTTT.

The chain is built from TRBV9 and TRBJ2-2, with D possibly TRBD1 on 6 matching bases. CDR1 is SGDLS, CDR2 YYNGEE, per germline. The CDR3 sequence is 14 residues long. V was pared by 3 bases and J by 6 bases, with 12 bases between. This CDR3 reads CASSAQGPAGELFF. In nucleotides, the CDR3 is TGTGCCAGCAGCGCTCAGGGGCCGGCCGGGGAGCTGTTTTTT.

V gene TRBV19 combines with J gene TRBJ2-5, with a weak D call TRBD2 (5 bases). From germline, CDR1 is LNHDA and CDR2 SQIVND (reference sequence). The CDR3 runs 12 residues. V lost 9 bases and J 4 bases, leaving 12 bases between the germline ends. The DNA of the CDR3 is TGTGCCAGCAATAGAGGAGGAGAGACCCAGTACTTC. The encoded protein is CASNRGGETQYF.

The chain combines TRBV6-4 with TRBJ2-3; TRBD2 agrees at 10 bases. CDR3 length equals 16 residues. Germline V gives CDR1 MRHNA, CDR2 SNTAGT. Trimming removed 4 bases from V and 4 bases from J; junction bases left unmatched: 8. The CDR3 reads CASSGSSGSGSDTQYF. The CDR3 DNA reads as TGTGCCAGCAGTGGCTCTAGCGGGAGTGGCTCAGATACGCAGTATTTT.

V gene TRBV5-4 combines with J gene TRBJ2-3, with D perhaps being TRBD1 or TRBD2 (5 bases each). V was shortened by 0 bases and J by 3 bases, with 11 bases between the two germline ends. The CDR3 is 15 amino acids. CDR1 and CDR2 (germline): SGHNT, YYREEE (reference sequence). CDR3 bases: TGTGCCAGCAGCTTGGGGGGGAGTCGGACAGATACGCAGTATTTT. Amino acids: CASSLGGSRTDTQYF.

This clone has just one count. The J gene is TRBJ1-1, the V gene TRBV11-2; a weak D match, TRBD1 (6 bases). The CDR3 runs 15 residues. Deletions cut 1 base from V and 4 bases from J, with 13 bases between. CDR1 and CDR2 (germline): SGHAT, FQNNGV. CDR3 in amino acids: CASSLVYGGGTEAFF. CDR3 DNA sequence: TGTGCCAGCAGCTTAGTTTATGGGGGCGGCACTGAAGCTTTCTTT.

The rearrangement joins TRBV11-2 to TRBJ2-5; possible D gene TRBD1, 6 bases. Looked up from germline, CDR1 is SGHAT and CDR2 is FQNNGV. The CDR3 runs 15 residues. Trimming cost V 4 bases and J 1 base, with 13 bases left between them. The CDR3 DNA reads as TGTGCCAGCAGCTCTACAACAGGGTCCCAAGAGACCCAGTACTTC. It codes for CASSSTTGSQETQYF.

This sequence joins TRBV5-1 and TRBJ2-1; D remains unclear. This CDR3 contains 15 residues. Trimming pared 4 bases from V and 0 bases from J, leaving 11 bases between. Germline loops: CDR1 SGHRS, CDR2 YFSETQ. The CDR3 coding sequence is TGCGCCAGCAGCCAAACTCTAAGCTCCTACAATGAGCAGTTCTTC. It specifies CASSQTLSSYNEQFF.

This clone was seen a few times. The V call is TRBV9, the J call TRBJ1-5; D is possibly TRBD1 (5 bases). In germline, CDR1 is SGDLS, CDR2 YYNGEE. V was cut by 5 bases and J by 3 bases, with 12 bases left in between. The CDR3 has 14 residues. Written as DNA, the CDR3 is TGTGCCAGCAGACTAGACAGTAACAATCAGCCCCAGCATTTT. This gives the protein CASRLDSNNQPQHF.

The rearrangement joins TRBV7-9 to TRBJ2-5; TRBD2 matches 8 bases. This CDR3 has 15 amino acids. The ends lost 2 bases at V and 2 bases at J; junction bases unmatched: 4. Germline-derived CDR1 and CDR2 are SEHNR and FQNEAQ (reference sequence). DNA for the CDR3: TGTGCCAGCAGCTTAAATACGGGGGGGCAAGAGACCCAGTACTTC. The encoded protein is CASSLNTGGQETQYF.

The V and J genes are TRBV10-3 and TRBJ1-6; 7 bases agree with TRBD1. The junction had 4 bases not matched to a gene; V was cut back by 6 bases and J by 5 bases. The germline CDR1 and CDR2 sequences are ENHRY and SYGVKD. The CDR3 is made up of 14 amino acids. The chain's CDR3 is CAIRAGTDNSPLHF. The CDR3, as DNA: TGTGCCATCAGGGCCGGGACAGATAATTCACCCCTCCACTTT.

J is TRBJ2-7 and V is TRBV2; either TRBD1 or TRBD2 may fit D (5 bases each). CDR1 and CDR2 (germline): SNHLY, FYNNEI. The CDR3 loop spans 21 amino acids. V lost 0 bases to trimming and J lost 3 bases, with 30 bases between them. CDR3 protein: CASSEARDRDPLPIGRYEQYF. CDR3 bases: TGTGCCAGCAGTGAAGCGAGGGACCGGGACCCCCTACCGATCGGTCGCTACGAGCAGTACTTC.

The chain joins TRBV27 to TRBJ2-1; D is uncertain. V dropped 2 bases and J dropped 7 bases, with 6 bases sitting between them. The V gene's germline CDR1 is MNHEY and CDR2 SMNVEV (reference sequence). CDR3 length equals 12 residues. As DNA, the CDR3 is TGTGCCAGCAGTTTAATGGGGAATGAGCAGTTCTTC. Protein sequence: CASSLMGNEQFF.

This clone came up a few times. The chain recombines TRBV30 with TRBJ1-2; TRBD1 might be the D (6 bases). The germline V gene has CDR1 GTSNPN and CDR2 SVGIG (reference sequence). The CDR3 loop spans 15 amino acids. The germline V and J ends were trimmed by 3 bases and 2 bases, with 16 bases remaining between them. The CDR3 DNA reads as TGTGCCTGGAGGAGAACAGGGTTGGTGAACTATGGCTACACCTTC. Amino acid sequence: CAWRRTGLVNYGYTF. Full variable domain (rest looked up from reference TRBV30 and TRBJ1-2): SQTIHQWPATLVQPVGSPLSLECTVEGTSNPNLYWYRQAAGRGLQLLFYSVGIGQISSEVPQNLSASRPQDRQFILSSKKLLLSDSGFYLCAWRRTGLVNYGYTFGSGTRLTVV.

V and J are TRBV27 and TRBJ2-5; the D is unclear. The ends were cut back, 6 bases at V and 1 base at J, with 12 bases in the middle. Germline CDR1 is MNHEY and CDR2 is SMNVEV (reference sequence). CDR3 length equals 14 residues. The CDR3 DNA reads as TGTGCCAGCAGCCAATTAAATTCCCAAGAGACCCAGTACTTC. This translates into CASSQLNSQETQYF.

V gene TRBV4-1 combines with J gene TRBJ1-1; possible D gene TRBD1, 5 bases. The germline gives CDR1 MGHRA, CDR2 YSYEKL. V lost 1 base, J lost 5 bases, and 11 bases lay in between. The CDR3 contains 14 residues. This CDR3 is CASSQGPGVTEAFF. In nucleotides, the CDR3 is TGCGCCAGCAGCCAAGGGCCGGGGGTGACTGAAGCTTTCTTT.

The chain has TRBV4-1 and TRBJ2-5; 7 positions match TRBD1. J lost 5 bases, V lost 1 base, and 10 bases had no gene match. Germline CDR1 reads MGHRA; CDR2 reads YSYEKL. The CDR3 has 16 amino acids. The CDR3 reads CASSQVVQGSGETQYF. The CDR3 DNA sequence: TGCGCCAGCAGCCAAGTCGTACAGGGGTCAGGGGAGACCCAGTACTTC.

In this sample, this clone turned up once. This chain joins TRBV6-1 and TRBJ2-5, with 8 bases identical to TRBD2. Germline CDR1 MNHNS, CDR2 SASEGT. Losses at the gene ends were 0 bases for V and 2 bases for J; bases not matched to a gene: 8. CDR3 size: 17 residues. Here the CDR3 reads CASSEAFPAGAQETQYF. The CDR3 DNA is TGTGCCAGCAGTGAAGCCTTCCCAGCGGGAGCGCAAGAGACCCAGTACTTC.

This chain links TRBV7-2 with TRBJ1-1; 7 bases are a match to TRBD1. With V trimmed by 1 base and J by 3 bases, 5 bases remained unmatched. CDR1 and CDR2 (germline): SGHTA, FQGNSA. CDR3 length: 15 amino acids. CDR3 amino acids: CASSLGGGADTEAFF. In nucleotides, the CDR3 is TGTGCCAGCAGCTTAGGAGGGGGCGCCGACACTGAAGCTTTCTTT.

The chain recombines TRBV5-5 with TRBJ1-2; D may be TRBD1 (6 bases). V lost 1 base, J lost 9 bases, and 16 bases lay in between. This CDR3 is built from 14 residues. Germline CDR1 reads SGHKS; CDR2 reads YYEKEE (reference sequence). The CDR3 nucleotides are TGTGCCAGCAGCTTGAACAGGGAGAGGTGGAGCTACACCTTC. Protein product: CASSLNRERWSYTF.

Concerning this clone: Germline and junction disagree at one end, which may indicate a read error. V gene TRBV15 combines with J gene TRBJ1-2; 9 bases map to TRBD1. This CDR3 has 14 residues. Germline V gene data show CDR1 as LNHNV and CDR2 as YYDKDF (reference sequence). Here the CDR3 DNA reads TGTGCCACCACCAGAGCCGGGACAGGGCGCGGCTACACCTTC. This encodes CATTRAGTGRGYTF.

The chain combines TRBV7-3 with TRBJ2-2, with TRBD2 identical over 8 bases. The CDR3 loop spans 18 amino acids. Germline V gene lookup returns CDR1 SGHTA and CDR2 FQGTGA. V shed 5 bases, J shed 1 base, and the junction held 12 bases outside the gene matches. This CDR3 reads CASSPIAGGGKNTGELFF. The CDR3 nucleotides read TGTGCCAGCAGCCCCATCGCGGGGGGCGGCAAGAACACCGGGGAGCTGTTTTTT.

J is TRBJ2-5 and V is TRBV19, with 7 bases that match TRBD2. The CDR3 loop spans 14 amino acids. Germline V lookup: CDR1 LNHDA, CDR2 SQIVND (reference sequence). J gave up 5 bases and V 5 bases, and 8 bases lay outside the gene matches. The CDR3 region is CASSYGLAEETQYF. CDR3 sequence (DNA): TGTGCCAGTAGTTACGGGCTAGCGGAGGAGACCCAGTACTTC.

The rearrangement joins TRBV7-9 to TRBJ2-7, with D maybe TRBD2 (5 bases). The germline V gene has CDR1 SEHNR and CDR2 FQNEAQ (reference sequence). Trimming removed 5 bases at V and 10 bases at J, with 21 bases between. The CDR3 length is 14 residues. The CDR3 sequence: CASSPWRWETPQYF. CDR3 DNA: TGTGCCAGCAGCCCCTGGAGGTGGGAGACCCCTCAGTACTTC.

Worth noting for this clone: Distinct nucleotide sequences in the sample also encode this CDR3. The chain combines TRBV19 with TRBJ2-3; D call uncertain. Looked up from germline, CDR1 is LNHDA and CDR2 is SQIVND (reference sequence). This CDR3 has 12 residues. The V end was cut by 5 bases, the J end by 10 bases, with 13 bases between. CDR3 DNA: TGTGCCAGTAGTCCCAGAGGAGACCCGCAGTATTTT. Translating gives CASSPRGDPQYF.

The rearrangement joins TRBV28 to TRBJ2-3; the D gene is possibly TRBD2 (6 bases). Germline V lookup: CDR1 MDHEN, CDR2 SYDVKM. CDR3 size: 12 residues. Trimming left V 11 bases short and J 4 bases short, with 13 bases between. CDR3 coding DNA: TGTGCCTCCTCCGCGGGGCCAGATACGCAGTATTTT. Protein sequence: CASSAGPDTQYF.

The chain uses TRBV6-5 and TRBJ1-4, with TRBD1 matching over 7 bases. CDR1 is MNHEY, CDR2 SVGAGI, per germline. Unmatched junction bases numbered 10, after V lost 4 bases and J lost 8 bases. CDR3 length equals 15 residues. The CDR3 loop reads CASSSPTGTREKLFF. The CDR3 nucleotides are TGTGCCAGCAGTTCACCGACAGGGACGAGGGAAAAACTGTTTTTT.

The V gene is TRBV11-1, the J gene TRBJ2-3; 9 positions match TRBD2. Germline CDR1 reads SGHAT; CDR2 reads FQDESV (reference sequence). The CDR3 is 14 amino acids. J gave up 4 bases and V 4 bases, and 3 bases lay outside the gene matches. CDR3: CASSSRTSADTQYF. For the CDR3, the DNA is TGTGCCAGCAGCTCAAGGACTAGCGCAGATACGCAGTATTTT.

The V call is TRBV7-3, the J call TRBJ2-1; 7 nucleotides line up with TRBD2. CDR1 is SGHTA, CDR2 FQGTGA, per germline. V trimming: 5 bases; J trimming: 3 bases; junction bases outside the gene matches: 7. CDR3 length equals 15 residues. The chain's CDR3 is CASSPSGGDYNEQFF. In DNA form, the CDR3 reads TGTGCCAGCAGCCCTAGTGGGGGGGACTACAATGAGCAGTTCTTC.

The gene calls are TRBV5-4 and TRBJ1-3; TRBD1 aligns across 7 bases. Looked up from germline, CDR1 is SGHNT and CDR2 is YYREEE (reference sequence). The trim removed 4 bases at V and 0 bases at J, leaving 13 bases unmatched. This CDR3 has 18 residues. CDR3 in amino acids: CASSQLEGTAISGNTIYF. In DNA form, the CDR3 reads TGTGCCAGCAGCCAGTTGGAAGGGACAGCAATCTCTGGAAACACCATATATTTT.

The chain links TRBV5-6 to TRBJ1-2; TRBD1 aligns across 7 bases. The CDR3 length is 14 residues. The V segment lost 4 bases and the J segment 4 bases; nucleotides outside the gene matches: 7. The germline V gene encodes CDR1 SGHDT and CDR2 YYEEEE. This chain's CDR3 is CASSGTVPTYGYTF. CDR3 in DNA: TGTGCCAGCAGCGGGACAGTCCCGACCTATGGCTACACCTTC.